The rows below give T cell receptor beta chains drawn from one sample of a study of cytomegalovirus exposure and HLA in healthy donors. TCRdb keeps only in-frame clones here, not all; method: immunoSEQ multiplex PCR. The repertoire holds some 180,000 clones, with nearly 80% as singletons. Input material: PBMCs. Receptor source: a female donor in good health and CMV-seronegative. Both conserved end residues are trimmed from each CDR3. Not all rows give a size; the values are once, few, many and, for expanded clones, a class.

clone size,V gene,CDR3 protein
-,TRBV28,ATGFPGTVTYEQY
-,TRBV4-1,ASSQANLVTTGELF
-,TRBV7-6,ASSTWTGLNTEAF
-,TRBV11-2,ASSRTSAGTSGYNEQF
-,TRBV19,ASSSPSGDRFGEYSNQPQH
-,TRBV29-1,SGEGNTEAF
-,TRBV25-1,ASSEWGGSDTQY
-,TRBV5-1,ASSLVRQGSYNEQF
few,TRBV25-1,ASSDTGPTQY
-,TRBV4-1,ASSQDYGSYT
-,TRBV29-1,SVNPTGTSNTGELF
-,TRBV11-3,ASSFSRGELF
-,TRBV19,ASSIGGSYNEQF
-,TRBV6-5,ASRGGLAGTDTQY
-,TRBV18,ASSRQINQPQH
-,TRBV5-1,ASTPAIGTGQETQY
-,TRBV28,ASIGASDIYYEQY
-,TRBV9,ASSVEPRPWRQDEGNTIY
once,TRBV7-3,ASSLRTSVDTQY
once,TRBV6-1,ASSGVTYSNQPQH
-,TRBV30,AWSLGQSYEQY
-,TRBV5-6,ASKRYRLGDKFTQY
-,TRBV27,ASRLQGSTEAF
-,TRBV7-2,ASSLEDRGSEDYGYT
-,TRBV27,ASKTSGGPFLTDTQY
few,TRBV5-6,ASSQDRGRNEKLF
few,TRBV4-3,ASSQGMGAREQY
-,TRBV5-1,ASSPRAQGDGYT
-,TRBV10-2,ASRTSGLGLYNEQF
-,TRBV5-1,ASSVRQVATGELF
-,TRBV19,ASSKTGASNQPQH
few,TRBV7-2,ASSQYRAGEQY
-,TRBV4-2,ASSQDTPRGDYEKLF
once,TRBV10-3,AIRREGDTQY
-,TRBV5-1,ASSPGATSGGGSNEQF
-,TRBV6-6,ASSRSKAGGPDTQY
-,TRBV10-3,AIFDGGVQPQH
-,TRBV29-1,SVGYGNEQF
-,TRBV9,ASSAGASVHTGELF